The following is a T cell receptor beta chain sequence with its context. The antigen is undetermined. This record belongs to a study of cytomegalovirus exposure and HLA in healthy donors. Across the whole study: The early release's HLA-typed donors yielded 65 million to 85 million unique TCRs. Study conclusions and caveats: According to a later analysis, most TCR beta chains associated with CMV appeared HLA-restricted. The authors listed some 160 TCR beta chains as cytomegalovirus-associated. Immune exposure data for these donors was limited to CMV serostatus.

Amplification used 60 Vbeta primers and 13 Jbeta primers. The method was immunoSEQ multiplex PCR; TCRdb's version includes in-frame clones alone and lacks a portion of them. This sample has about 130,000 clones; about four fifths occur once, and the top ten carry roughly 4.2%. The sequencing sample was made of PBMCs. This TCR derives from a woman aged 40 to 55 in good health and CMV-seronegative.

CDR3 in amino acids: CASRLRTGDMRNQPQHF. In nucleotides, the CDR3 is TGTGCCAGCAGACTTAGGACAGGGGATATGCGCAATCAGCCCCAGCATTTT. The chain has TRBV28 and TRBJ1-5; TRBD1 aligns across 9 bases. The CDR3 runs 17 residues. Germline trimming cut 6 bases from V and 2 bases from J; bases unmatched to any gene: 11. Germline V lookup: CDR1 MDHEN, CDR2 SYDVKM.